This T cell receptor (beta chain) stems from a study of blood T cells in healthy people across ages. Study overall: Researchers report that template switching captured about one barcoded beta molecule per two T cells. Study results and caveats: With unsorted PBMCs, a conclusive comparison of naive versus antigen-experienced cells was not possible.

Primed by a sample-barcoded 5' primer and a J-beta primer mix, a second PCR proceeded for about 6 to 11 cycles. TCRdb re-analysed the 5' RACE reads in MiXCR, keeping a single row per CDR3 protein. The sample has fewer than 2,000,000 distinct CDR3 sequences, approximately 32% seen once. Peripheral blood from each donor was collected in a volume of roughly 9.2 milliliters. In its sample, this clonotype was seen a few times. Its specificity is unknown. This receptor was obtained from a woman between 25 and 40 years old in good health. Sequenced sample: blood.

CDR3 region: CASSHGWGNQPQHF. DNA for the CDR3: TGCGCCAGCAGCCATGGATGGGGCAATCAGCCCCAGCATTTT. The rearrangement uses TRBV4-1 and TRBJ1-5, with no clear D. Germline CDR1 is MGHRA and CDR2 is YSYEKL. The length of the CDR3 is 14 residues. The V end was cut by 3 bases, the J end by 2 bases, with 8 bases between.